The rows below give T cell receptor beta chains drawn from one sample of a study of CD8+ T cells in alopecia areata. Here immunoSEQ multiplex PCR was the method, and the copy in TCRdb shows in-frame clones only, minus some. The table has about 64,000 clones, around 44% seen once; the top ten hold 51%. The sample was NKG2D-low CD8+ T cells sorted from blood. All receptors derive from a human donor with alopecia areata. The CDR3 runs from the conserved cysteine through the conserved F or W. A D gene is named only where the DNA matches it firmly. Clone size is shown for a subset of rows, as once, few, many or a class of expanded clone.

abundance	d_gene	v_gene	j_gene	CDR3aa	CDR3nt
few	-	TRBV7-9	TRBJ1-3	CASSSPQGPSSGNTIYF	TGTGCCAGCAGCTCCCCTCAGGGGCCCAGCTCTGGAAACACCATATATTTT
-	TRBD2	TRBV7-9	TRBJ2-7	CASSYAGGEYSEQYF	TGTGCCAGCAGCTACGCGGGGGGAGAGTATTCCGAGCAGTACTTC
-	-	TRBV10-1	TRBJ2-2	CASSDWQGRAGELFF	TGCGCCAGCAGTGATTGGCAGGGAAGGGCCGGGGAGCTGTTTTTT
-	-	TRBV5-1	TRBJ2-2	CASSLRGQRGTGELFF	TGCGCCAGCAGCTTGCGGGGTCAAAGAGGCACCGGGGAGCTGTTTTTT
-	-	TRBV6-5	TRBJ1-5	CASSTGTTSNQPQHF	TGTGCCAGCAGTACCGGGACAACCAGCAATCAGCCCCAGCATTTT
-	-	TRBV27	TRBJ2-2	CASSGPGHNTGELFF	TGTGCCAGCAGTGGTCCGGGACACAACACCGGGGAGCTGTTTTTT
-	-	TRBV2	TRBJ1-1	CASPEGLFTEAFF	TGTGCCAGTCCGGAAGGCCTATTCACTGAAGCTTTCTTT
-	-	TRBV7-9	TRBJ1-4	CASSPTSQEDEKLFF	TGTGCCAGCAGCCCGACCTCTCAAGAGGATGAAAAACTGTTTTTT
-	TRBD1	TRBV6-5	TRBJ2-2	CASSFRGTGELFF	TGTGCCAGCAGTTTCAGGGGGACCGGGGAGCTGTTTTTT
-	-	TRBV29-1	TRBJ1-1	CSVESGQAFF	TGCAGCGTTGAATCGGGGCAAGCTTTCTTT
-	TRBD2	TRBV6-5	TRBJ2-1	CASSYSLAGGSYEQFF	TGTGCCAGCAGTTACTCTCTAGCGGGGGGCTCCTATGAGCAGTTCTTC
-	-	TRBV7-9	TRBJ2-7	CASTREGASYEQYF	TGTGCCAGCACCCGCGAAGGGGCCTCCTACGAGCAGTACTTC
few	-	TRBV27	TRBJ2-5	CASSSRAVQETQYF	TGTGCCAGCAGTTCGAGGGCGGTCCAAGAGACCCAGTACTTC
-	-	TRBV4-1	TRBJ1-2	CASSQDSRGYTF	TGCGCCAGCAGCCAAGACTCAAGGGGCTACACCTTC
few	-	TRBV29-1	TRBJ1-3	CSVELGPGNTIYF	TGCAGCGTTGAATTGGGGCCTGGAAACACCATATATTTT
-	-	TRBV7-9	TRBJ2-7	CASSTGTSQGEQYF	TGTGCCAGCAGCACCGGGACATCGCAAGGCGAGCAGTACTTC
-	TRBD1	TRBV29-1	TRBJ1-2	CSAQDRVGYTF	TGCAGCGCCCAGGACAGGGTTGGTTACACCTTC
-	-	TRBV30	TRBJ2-1	CAWSTTSYNEQFF	TGTGCCTGGAGTACTACTTCCTACAATGAGCAGTTCTTC
-	-	TRBV4-1	TRBJ1-5	CASSQARGMDQPQHF	TGCGCCAGCAGCCAAGCTCGGGGGATGGATCAGCCCCAGCATTTT
-	TRBD1	TRBV27	TRBJ2-1	CASSLGTEYNEQFF	TGTGCCAGCAGTCTCGGGACAGAGTACAATGAGCAGTTCTTC
few	TRBD2	TRBV9	TRBJ2-5	CASSTGGAQYQETQYF	TGTGCCAGCAGCACGGGAGGGGCCCAGTACCAAGAGACCCAGTACTTC
-	-	TRBV6-5	TRBJ1-1	CASSYSEAVTEAFF	TGTGCCAGCAGTTACTCGGAGGCGGTGACTGAAGCTTTCTTT
once	TRBD2	TRBV15	TRBJ2-1	CATGGLAGGHYNEQFF	TGTGCCACCGGGGGGTTAGCGGGAGGCCACTACAATGAGCAGTTCTTC
few	-	TRBV4-3	TRBJ2-1	CASSQVGASEQFF	TGCGCCAGCAGCCAAGTAGGGGCGAGTGAGCAGTTCTTC
few	-	TRBV7-9	TRBJ2-3	CASSLGGGTQYF	TGTGCCAGCAGCTTGGGAGGAGGTACGCAGTATTTT
-	-	TRBV29-1	TRBJ1-2	CSVHDRYGYTF	TGCAGCGTCCACGACAGATATGGCTACACCTTC
-	TRBD2	TRBV29-1	TRBJ2-1	CSPMAGGDNEQFF	TGCAGCCCGATGGCGGGAGGGGACAATGAGCAGTTCTTC
-	-	TRBV4-1	TRBJ2-5	CASSQAGEETQYF	TGCGCCAGCAGCCAAGCGGGGGAAGAGACCCAGTACTTC
-	-	TRBV27	TRBJ2-7	CASSSGAYEQYF	TGTGCCAGCAGTTCGGGGGCCTACGAGCAGTACTTC
few	TRBD2	TRBV4-2	TRBJ2-1	CASSPRGDEQFF	TGTGCCAGCAGCCCTCGGGGGGACGAGCAGTTCTTC
few	TRBD2	TRBV7-9	TRBJ2-7	CASSFRSGSNEQYF	TGTGCCAGCAGCTTCCGGAGCGGGAGCAACGAGCAGTACTTC